The clone carrying this T cell receptor (beta chain) was detected ten times or more. Its antigen is still unknown. Template-switching 5'RACE yielded the TCR cDNA; a universal primer site and UMIs were added in the process. TCRdb processed the 5' RACE reads anew with MiXCR; each CDR3 protein has one entry. Found here are about 360,000 distinct CDR3 sequences, about 6.2% of them singletons; the top ten hold over 12%. The data originate from a study of T cells after yellow fever vaccination. Overall study findings and caveats: Weaker, the secondary response peaked sooner, at day 5 versus 15. Abundant bulk-derived clonotypes could contaminate FACS-sorted repertoires.

The CDR3 is 15 residues long. Germline V gene sequence: CDR1 MNHEY, CDR2 SVGEGT. Trimming removed 2 bases from V and 0 bases from J, with 8 bases in between. The source was PBMCs, collected 5 days after the yellow fever booster vaccination. The receptor comes from a man aged 30 to 45 who received the YFV17D yellow fever vaccine. The rearrangement links TRBV6-2 or TRBV6-3 to TRBJ2-4; D is possibly TRBD2 (5 bases). The CDR3 coding sequence is TGTGCCAGCAGTTACGGCGGACTAGCCAAAAACATTCAGTACTTC. It translates to CASSYGGLAKNIQYF.